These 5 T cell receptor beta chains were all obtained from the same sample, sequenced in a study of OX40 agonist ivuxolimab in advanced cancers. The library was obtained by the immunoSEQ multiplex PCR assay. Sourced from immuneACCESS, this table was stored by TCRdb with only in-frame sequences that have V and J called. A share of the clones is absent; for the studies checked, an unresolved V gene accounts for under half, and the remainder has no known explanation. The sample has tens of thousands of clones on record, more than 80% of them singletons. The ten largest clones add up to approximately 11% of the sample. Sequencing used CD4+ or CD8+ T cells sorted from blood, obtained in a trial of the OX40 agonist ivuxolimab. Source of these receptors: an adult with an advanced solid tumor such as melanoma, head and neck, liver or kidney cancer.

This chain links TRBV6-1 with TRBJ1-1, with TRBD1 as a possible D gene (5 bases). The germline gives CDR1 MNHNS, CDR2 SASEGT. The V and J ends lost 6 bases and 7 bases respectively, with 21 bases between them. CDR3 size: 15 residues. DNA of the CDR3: TGTGCCAGCAGCGCCCCTCGACCGGGGCTAGGTGAAGCTTTCTTT. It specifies CASSAPRPGLGEAFF.

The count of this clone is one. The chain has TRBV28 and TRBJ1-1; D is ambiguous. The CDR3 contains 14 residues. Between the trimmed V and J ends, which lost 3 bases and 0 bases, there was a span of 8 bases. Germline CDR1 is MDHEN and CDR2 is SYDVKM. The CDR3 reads CASSFPGVNTEAFF. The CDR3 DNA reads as TGTGCCAGCAGTTTCCCGGGTGTGAACACTGAAGCTTTCTTT.

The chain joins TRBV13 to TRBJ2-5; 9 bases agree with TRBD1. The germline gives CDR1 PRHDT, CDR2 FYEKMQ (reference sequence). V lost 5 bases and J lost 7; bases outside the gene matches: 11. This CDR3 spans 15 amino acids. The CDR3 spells CASSAGQGGGATQYF. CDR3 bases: TGTGCCAGCAGCGCGGGACAGGGTGGGGGAGCGACCCAGTACTTC.

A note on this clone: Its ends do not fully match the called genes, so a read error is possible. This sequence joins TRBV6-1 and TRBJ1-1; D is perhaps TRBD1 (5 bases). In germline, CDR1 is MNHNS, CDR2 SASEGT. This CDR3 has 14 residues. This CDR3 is CASSEGEPHTEAFF. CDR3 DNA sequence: TGTGCCAGCAGCGAAGGGGAGCCGCACACTGAAGCTTTCTTT.

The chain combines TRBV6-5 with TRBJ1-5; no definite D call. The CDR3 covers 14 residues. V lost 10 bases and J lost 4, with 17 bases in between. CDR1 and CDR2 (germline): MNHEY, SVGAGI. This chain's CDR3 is CATQSGLNNQPQHF. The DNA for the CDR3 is TGTGCCACCCAGTCCGGACTTAATAATCAGCCCCAGCATTTT.